This entry lists 8 T cell receptor beta chains sequenced from one sample in a study of cytomegalovirus exposure and HLA in healthy donors. The PCR was carried out with 60 Vbeta primers and 13 Jbeta primers. The repertoire was sequenced with immunoSEQ multiplex PCR; TCRdb's copy has only in-frame clones and lacks some. The data hold about 150,000 clones, with around 78% observed a single time. The sample taken for sequencing was PBMCs. The receptors originated from a middle-aged man in good health and CMV-seronegative.

In regard to this clone: Other DNA variants within this sample encode the same CDR3. The CDR3 here is CASSVRDRFTEAFF. DNA for the CDR3: TGTGCCAGCAGCGTACGGGACAGGTTCACTGAAGCTTTCTTT. The chain carries TRBV11-2 and TRBJ1-1; 8 positions match TRBD1. The CDR3 extends over 14 amino acids. CDR1 SGHAT and CDR2 FQNNGV come from the germline V gene. J gave up 4 bases and V 5 bases, and 6 bases lay outside the gene matches.

The rearrangement uses TRBV29-1 and TRBJ2-1, with D possibly TRBD2 on 5 matching bases. This CDR3 comprises 14 residues. Germline V gives CDR1 SQVTM, CDR2 ANQGSEA. V was cut by 1 base and J by 5 bases, with 12 bases left in between. The CDR3 bases are TGCAGCGTTGAAGCCCGGGGTCGCCACAATGAGCAGTTCTTC. It translates to CSVEARGRHNEQFF.

A note on this clone: One end of the junction is discordant with germline, which a read error may explain. The genes are TRBV6-5 and TRBJ2-6; a weak D match, TRBD1 (6 bases). The germline V gene has CDR1 MNHEY and CDR2 SVGAGI. The CDR3 has 13 residues. The CDR3: CASTDAGANGLTF. The CDR3 nucleotides are TGTGCCAGCACCGACGCAGGGGCCAACGGCCTGACTTTC.

V usage is TRBV10-3 and J usage is TRBJ2-3, with a possible D match to TRBD1 (7 bases). There are 15 residues in the CDR3. V was cut by 10 bases and J by 5 bases, with 22 bases left in between. Looked up from germline, CDR1 is ENHRY and CDR2 is SYGVKD. The CDR3 bases are TGTGCCACAAGCCCCCATCAGGGGGGAGAAGATACGCAGTATTTT. This translates into CATSPHQGGEDTQYF.

A remark on this clone: Other nucleotide sequences from this sample produce the same CDR3. The chain links TRBV9 to TRBJ1-1; D is ambiguous. Between the trimmed V and J ends, which lost 0 bases and 1 base, there was a span of 4 bases. Germline CDR1 reads SGDLS; CDR2 reads YYNGEE. There are 13 residues in the CDR3. For the CDR3, the DNA is TGTGCCAGCAGCGTAGCCGGGAACACTGAAGCTTTCTTT. Amino acid sequence: CASSVAGNTEAFF.

This chain connects TRBV4-2 to TRBJ2-1; a possible D gene is TRBD1 (6 bases). V lost 0 bases, J lost 0 bases, and 12 bases lay in between. The CDR3 runs to 17 residues. The germline gives CDR1 LGHNA, CDR2 YNFKEQ. The CDR3 region is CASSQEPQGSSYNEQFF. The CDR3 nucleotides are TGTGCCAGCAGCCAAGAACCCCAGGGGAGCTCCTACAATGAGCAGTTCTTC.

This clone has a handful of counts. This chain uses TRBV28 with TRBJ1-2, with TRBD1 as a possible D gene (5 bases). Germline V gene data show CDR1 as MDHEN and CDR2 as SYDVKM. The germline V and J ends were trimmed by 6 bases and 0 bases, with 14 bases remaining between them. The CDR3 loop spans 15 amino acids. This CDR3 is CASSPPGGTNYGYTF. CDR3 in DNA: TGTGCCAGCAGCCCCCCCGGGGGAACTAACTATGGCTACACCTTC.

This chain connects TRBV5-1 to TRBJ2-6, with 8 bases lining up with TRBD1. This CDR3 is built from 17 residues. V gave up 5 bases and J gave up 1 base; unmatched junction bases: 8. In germline, CDR1 is SGHRS, CDR2 YFSETQ. The chain's CDR3 is CASSSTGVLSGANVLTF. CDR3 nucleotides: TGCGCCAGCAGTTCGACAGGGGTGCTTTCTGGGGCCAACGTCCTGACTTTC. Based on the CDR3 plus reference TRBV5-1 and TRBJ2-6, the full variable domain is KAGVTQTPRYLIKTRGQQVTLSCSPISGHRSVSWYQQTPGQGLQFLFEYFSETQRNKGNFPGRFSGRQFSNSRSEMNVSTLELGDSALYLCASSSTGVLSGANVLTFGAGSRLTVL.